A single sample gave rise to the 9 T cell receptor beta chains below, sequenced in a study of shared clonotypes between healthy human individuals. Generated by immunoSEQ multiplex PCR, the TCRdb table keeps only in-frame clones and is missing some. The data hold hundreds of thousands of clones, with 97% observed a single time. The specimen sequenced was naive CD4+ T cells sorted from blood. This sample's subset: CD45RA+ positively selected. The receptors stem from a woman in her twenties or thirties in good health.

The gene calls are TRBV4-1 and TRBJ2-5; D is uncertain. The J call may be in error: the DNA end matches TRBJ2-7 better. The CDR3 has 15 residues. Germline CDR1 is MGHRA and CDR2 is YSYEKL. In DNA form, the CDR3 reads TGCGCCAGCAGCCAAGACAGGCGAACCTCCTACGAGCAGTACTTC. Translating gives CASSQDRRTSYEQYF.

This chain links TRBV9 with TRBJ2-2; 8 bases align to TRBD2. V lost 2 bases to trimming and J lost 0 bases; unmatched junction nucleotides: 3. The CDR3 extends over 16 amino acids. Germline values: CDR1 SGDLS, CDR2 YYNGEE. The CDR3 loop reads CASSVGTSANTGELFF. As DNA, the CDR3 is TGTGCCAGCAGCGTTGGGACTAGTGCGAACACCGGGGAGCTGTTTTTT.

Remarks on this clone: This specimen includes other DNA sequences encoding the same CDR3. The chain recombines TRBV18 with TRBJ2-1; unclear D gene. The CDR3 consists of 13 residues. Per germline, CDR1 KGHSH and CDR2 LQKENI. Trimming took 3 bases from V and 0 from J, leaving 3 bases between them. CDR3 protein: CASSPPSYNEQFF. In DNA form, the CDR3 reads TGTGCCAGCTCACCCCCCTCCTACAATGAGCAGTTCTTC.

DNA of the CDR3: TGTGCCAGCAGCCCGGGGGTGATGGGTGGCTACACCTTC. Its protein is CASSPGVMGGYTF. The chain is built from TRBV7-9 and TRBJ1-2; D might be TRBD1 (5 bases). CDR1 and CDR2 from the germline V gene are SEHNR and FQNEAQ (reference sequence). V lost 5 bases and J 7 bases, leaving 14 bases between the germline ends. CDR3 length: 13 residues.

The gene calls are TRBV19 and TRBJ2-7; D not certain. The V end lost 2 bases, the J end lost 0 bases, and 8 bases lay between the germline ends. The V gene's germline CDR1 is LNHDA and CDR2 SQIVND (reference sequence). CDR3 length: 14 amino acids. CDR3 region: CASSILSSSYEQYF. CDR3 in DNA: TGTGCCAGTAGTATATTGTCCAGCTCCTACGAGCAGTACTTC.

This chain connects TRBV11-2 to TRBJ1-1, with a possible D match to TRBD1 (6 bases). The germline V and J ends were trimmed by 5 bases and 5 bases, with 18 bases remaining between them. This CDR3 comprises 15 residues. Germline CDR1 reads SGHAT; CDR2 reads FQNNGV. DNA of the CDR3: TGTGCCAGCAGCGCCATGACAGGTCTCCGGACTGAAGCTTTCTTT. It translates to CASSAMTGLRTEAFF.

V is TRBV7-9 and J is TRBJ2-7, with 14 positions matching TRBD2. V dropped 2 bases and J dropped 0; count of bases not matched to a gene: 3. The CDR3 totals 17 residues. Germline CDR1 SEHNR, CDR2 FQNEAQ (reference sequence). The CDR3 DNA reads TGTGCCAGCAGCTTAAAGACTAGCGGGAGGGCCTCCTACGAGCAGTACTTC. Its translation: CASSLKTSGRASYEQYF.

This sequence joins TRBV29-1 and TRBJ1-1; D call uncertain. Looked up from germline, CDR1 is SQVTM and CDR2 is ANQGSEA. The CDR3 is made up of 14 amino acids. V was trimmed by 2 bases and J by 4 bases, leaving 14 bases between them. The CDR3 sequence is CSVEFATTSTEAFF. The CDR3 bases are TGCAGCGTTGAATTCGCAACGACCAGCACTGAAGCTTTCTTT.

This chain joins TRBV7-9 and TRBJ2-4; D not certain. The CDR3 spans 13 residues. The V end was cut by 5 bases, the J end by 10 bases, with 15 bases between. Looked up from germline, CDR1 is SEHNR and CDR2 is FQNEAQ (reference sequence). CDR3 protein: CASSAAATDIQYF. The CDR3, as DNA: TGTGCCAGCAGCGCCGCCGCTACAGATATTCAGTACTTC.